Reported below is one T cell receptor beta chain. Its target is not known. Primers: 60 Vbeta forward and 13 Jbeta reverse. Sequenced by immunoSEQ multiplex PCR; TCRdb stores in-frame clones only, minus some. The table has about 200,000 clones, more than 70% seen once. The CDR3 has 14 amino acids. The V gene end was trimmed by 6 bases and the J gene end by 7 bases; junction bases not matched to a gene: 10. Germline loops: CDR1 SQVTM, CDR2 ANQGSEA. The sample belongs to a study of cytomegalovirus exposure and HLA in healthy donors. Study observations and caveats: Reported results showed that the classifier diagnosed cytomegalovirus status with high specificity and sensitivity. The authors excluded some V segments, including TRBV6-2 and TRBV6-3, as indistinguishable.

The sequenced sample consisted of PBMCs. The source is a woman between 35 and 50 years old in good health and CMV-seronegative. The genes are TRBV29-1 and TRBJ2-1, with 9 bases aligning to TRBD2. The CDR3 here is CSVLVAGDFNEQFF. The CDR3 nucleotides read TGCAGCGTCTTGGTAGCGGGAGATTTTAATGAGCAGTTCTTC.